The 31 T cell receptor beta chains below were found in one sample sequenced in a study of blood T cell repertoires in COVID-19. Data came from immunoSEQ multiplex PCR; TCRdb stores just in-frame clones and leaves some out. The table shows almost 200,000 clones, with 80% to 90% occurring only once. The specimen was PBMCs or T cells enriched from blood (not recorded which). These receptors were obtained from a young woman who had recovered from COVID-19.

The chain recombines TRBV9 with TRBJ2-3; 11 positions match TRBD2. V shed 3 bases, J shed 0 bases, and the junction held 3 bases outside the gene matches. The CDR3 extends over 16 amino acids. The germline CDR1 and CDR2 sequences are SGDLS and YYNGEE. This chain's CDR3 is CASSDLAGGSTDTQYF. The CDR3 DNA reads as TGTGCCAGCAGCGACCTAGCGGGGGGTAGCACAGATACGCAGTATTTT.

This chain connects TRBV25-1 to TRBJ2-1; 7 bases match TRBD2. Germline CDR1 and CDR2: MGHDK and SYGVNS. Trimming removed 4 bases from V and 0 bases from J; junction bases left unmatched: 6. The CDR3 totals 16 residues. The CDR3 nucleotides read TGTGCCAGCAGTGCGTCCGGGGGGAGCTCCTACAATGAGCAGTTCTTC. Amino acid sequence: CASSASGGSSYNEQFF.

This chain links TRBV14 with TRBJ1-2; D call uncertain. The CDR3 has 13 residues. Germline assignment: CDR1 SGHDN and CDR2 FVKESK. Trimming cost V 6 bases and J 2 bases, with 10 bases left between them. For the CDR3, the DNA is TGTGCCAGCAGTGGGCTTTTCAACTATGGCTACACCTTC. Its protein is CASSGLFNYGYTF.

This chain joins TRBV30 and TRBJ1-2, with 9 positions matching TRBD1. The CDR3 loop spans 13 amino acids. Germline lookup yields CDR1 GTSNPN and CDR2 SVGIG (reference sequence). Trimming at V came to 7 bases and at J to 4 bases, leaving 7 bases not matched to a gene. Written as DNA, the CDR3 is TGTGCCTTACGGACAGGGGTTACCTATGGCTACACCTTC. Protein: CALRTGVTYGYTF.

This clone has just one count. This chain connects TRBV4-1 to TRBJ1-5; 11 bases match TRBD1. Trimming cost V 4 bases and J 7 bases; bases outside gene matches: 9. Germline lookup yields CDR1 MGHRA and CDR2 YSYEKL. The CDR3 runs to 16 residues. In DNA, the CDR3 is TGCGCCAGCAGCCGAGGACAGGGGGCGCTTGGGCAGCCCCAGCATTTT. As protein: CASSRGQGALGQPQHF.

The rearrangement joins TRBV19 to TRBJ1-2; no clear D. This CDR3 spans 12 amino acids. Trimming pared 9 bases from V and 3 bases from J, leaving 11 bases between. Germline values: CDR1 LNHDA, CDR2 SQIVND (reference sequence). The CDR3 loop is CASIERDYGYTF. The CDR3 DNA is TGTGCCAGCATCGAGAGGGACTATGGCTACACCTTC.

This rearrangement joins TRBV6-5 to TRBJ1-3; no clear D gene. CDR1 is MNHEY and CDR2 is SVGAGI in the germline V gene. Trimming pared 7 bases from V and 2 bases from J, leaving 9 bases between. The CDR3 totals 13 residues. CDR3 sequence (DNA): TGTGCCAGCACCACAGACCCTGGAAACACCATATATTTT. Protein product: CASTTDPGNTIYF.

This clone came up a few times. At one end, the junction sequence differs from germline, possibly due to a read error. The V and J genes are TRBV6-1 and TRBJ2-1, with D tentatively TRBD2 (6 bases). The germline V gene encodes CDR1 MNHNS and CDR2 SASEGT. This CDR3 is built from 15 residues. CDR3 DNA sequence: TGTGCCAGCAGGGAAGGGACGGGGGCCTACAATGAGCAGTTCTTC. This codes for CASREGTGAYNEQFF.

The chain employs TRBV10-3 and TRBJ1-1, with D possibly TRBD1 on 6 matching bases. The CDR3 sequence is 16 residues long. Per germline, CDR1 ENHRY and CDR2 SYGVKD. The germline V and J ends were trimmed by 4 bases and 4 bases, with 19 bases remaining between them. The CDR3 is CAISVLPTGSGTEAFF. The CDR3 bases are TGTGCCATCAGTGTGTTACCCACAGGGTCGGGCACTGAAGCTTTCTTT.

This chain connects TRBV12-5 to TRBJ1-1; possibly TRBD1 for D (5 bases). V was cut by 0 bases and J by 0 bases, with 11 bases left in between. CDR1 and CDR2 from the germline V gene are LGHNT and FRNRAP. The CDR3 sequence is 16 residues long. CDR3 protein: CASGLVLGHLNTEAFF. In DNA, the CDR3 is TGTGCTAGTGGTTTGGTACTGGGGCATTTGAACACTGAAGCTTTCTTT. The full variable domain, in which reference TRBV12-5 and TRBJ1-1 provide the parts outside the CDR3, is DARVTQTPRHKVTEMGQEVTMRCQPILGHNTVFWYRQTMMQGLELLAYFRNRAPLDDSGMPKDRFSAEMPDATLATLKIQPSEPRDSAVYFCASGLVLGHLNTEAFFGQGTRLTVV.

The chain employs TRBV3-1 (or the pseudogene TRBV3-2) and TRBJ2-1; possibly TRBD2 for D (7 bases). The germline CDR1 and CDR2 sequences are LGHDT and YNNKEL (reference sequence). CDR3 length equals 13 residues. V dropped 3 bases and J dropped 9 bases, with 12 bases sitting between them. CDR3 sequence (DNA): TGTGCCAGCAGCCACGGGCGGGGGCGTGAGCAGTTCTTC. This sequence encodes CASSHGRGREQFF.

The rearrangement uses TRBV20-1 and TRBJ2-5, with unresolved D. In germline, CDR1 is DFQATT, CDR2 SNEGSKA (reference sequence). The CDR3 consists of 11 residues. Trimming removed 6 bases from V and 5 bases from J, with 10 bases in between. CDR3 loop: CSALLLETQYF. The CDR3, as DNA: TGCAGTGCGCTATTATTGGAGACCCAGTACTTC.

This clone was seen once. The sample has other DNA sequences that encode this CDR3 too. V usage is TRBV5-5 and J usage is TRBJ1-3; D not certain. This CDR3 has 16 residues. CDR1 is SGHKS and CDR2 is YYEKEE in the germline V gene (reference sequence). Trimming pared 0 bases from V and 0 bases from J, leaving 10 bases between. This CDR3 reads CASSLGDTYSGNTIYF. CDR3 nucleotide sequence: TGTGCCAGCAGCTTGGGAGACACCTACTCTGGAAACACCATATATTTT.

A note on this clone: This likely comes from a read error, as the CDR3 has no conserved phenylalanine or tryptophan at its end. It is unclear where the CDR3 begins or ends on the DNA, so no DNA is shown, and the CDR3 is as TCRdb lists it. The chain links TRBV11-2 to TRBJ1-2; the listed D gene, TRBD1, was not tested against the DNA. The CDR3 numbers 12 amino acids, ends counted. Germline V gene data show CDR1 as SGHAT and CDR2 as FQNNGV. The CDR3 loop is CASSLAGRGFEV.

The chain uses TRBV2 and TRBJ1-1, with D possibly being TRBD1 (5 bases). The germline CDR1 and CDR2 sequences are SNHLY and FYNNEI. V was trimmed by 2 bases and J by 5 bases, leaving 15 bases between them. CDR3 length equals 15 residues. The DNA of the CDR3 is TGTGCCAGCAGTGAAAGGGCAGGCGGGGGTACTGAAGCTTTCTTT. This codes for CASSERAGGGTEAFF.

CDR3 in DNA: TGTGCCAGCAGATCAGGGCGGAGCACCGGGGAGCTGTTTTTT. Amino acid sequence: CASRSGRSTGELFF. The chain joins TRBV27 to TRBJ2-2; a weak D match, TRBD1 (5 bases). V was pared by 6 bases and J by 4 bases, with 12 bases between. CDR3 size: 14 residues. Per germline, CDR1 MNHEY and CDR2 SMNVEV (reference sequence).

This chain links TRBV3-1 (or the pseudogene TRBV3-2) with TRBJ2-5, with D possibly TRBD1 on 5 matching bases. The CDR3 has 16 amino acids. Germline CDR1 is LGHDT and CDR2 is YNNKEL (reference sequence). The ends were cut back, 0 bases at V and 2 bases at J, with 13 bases in the middle. The DNA for the CDR3 is TGTGCCAGCAGCCAAGATGCCGTGACAGAGCAAGAGACCCAGTACTTC. Translating it yields CASSQDAVTEQETQYF.

V and J are TRBV10-3 and TRBJ1-6; 7 bases match TRBD1. J lost 12 bases, V lost 8 bases, and 13 bases had no gene match. CDR1 is ENHRY, CDR2 SYGVKD, per germline. There are 14 residues in the CDR3. Here the CDR3 DNA reads TGTGCCATCGGGGAGGACAGGTCCCGTGGACCCCTCCACTTT. It is translated as CAIGEDRSRGPLHF.

The V and J genes are TRBV5-6 and TRBJ1-3; 9 bases agree with TRBD1. Germline loops: CDR1 SGHDT, CDR2 YYEEEE. V shed 3 bases and J 3 bases; nucleotides not matched to a gene: 10. The CDR3 is made up of 17 amino acids. CDR3 in DNA: TGTGCCAGCAGCTCATCTCGAACAGGGGGCCTTGGAAACACCATATATTTT. Translated, it gives CASSSSRTGGLGNTIYF.

This clone came up once. The chain is built from TRBV19 and TRBJ2-5; D might be TRBD2 (5 bases). The length of the CDR3 is 15 residues. Germline V gene data show CDR1 as LNHDA and CDR2 as SQIVND (reference sequence). The V and J ends lost 7 bases and 1 base respectively, with 16 bases between them. The CDR3 nucleotides are TGTGCCAGTAACGCGGGCAGTGCTGGCCAAGAGACCCAGTACTTC. It specifies CASNAGSAGQETQYF.

The chain carries TRBV5-1 and TRBJ2-2, with a tentative D call TRBD1 (5 bases). CDR1 is SGHRS, CDR2 YFSETQ, per germline. The V gene lost 0 bases and the J gene lost 4 bases, with 13 bases spanning the gap. The length of the CDR3 is 16 residues. The CDR3 DNA reads as TGCGCCAGCAGCTTGGGGCCAGAAAGGGGCACCGGGGAGCTGTTTTTT. It encodes CASSLGPERGTGELFF.

This clone was found once. The rearrangement uses TRBV2 and TRBJ2-5, with 7 positions matching TRBD1. The germline V gene has CDR1 SNHLY and CDR2 FYNNEI. This CDR3 has 14 amino acids. V lost 6 bases, J lost 7 bases, and 11 bases stayed unmatched. The CDR3 DNA follows: TGTGCCAGCAGGACTCGAGGGCCAGGGGGGACCCAGTACTTC. This encodes CASRTRGPGGTQYF.

The rearrangement uses TRBV5-3 and TRBJ1-4; D may be TRBD1 (6 bases). TRBV5-3 is filed as an ORF, its function uncertain. V dropped 0 bases and J dropped 7 bases, with 16 bases sitting between them. The CDR3 has 16 residues. The DNA for the CDR3 is TGTGCCAGAAGCTTGGGGAAACAGGGTCGGGGTGAAAAACTGTTTTTT. Protein product: CARSLGKQGRGEKLFF.

The chain links TRBV7-9 to TRBJ1-2; D may be TRBD1 (5 bases). CDR3 length: 12 amino acids. The V end lost 7 bases, the J end lost 4 bases, and 10 bases lay between the germline ends. Germline V CDR1 and CDR2: SEHNR, FQNEAQ (reference sequence). CDR3 in DNA: TGTGCCAGCAACCTTGACAGCTATGGCTACACCTTC. Its translation is CASNLDSYGYTF.

This chain joins TRBV5-5 and TRBJ2-7; no clear D gene. The V end was cut by 0 bases, the J end by 9 bases, with 7 bases between. The CDR3 is made up of 11 amino acids. CDR1 and CDR2 from the germline V gene are SGHKS and YYEKEE (reference sequence). This chain's CDR3 is CASSLDLGQYF. CDR3 in DNA: TGTGCCAGCAGCTTGGACCTCGGGCAGTACTTC.

V usage is TRBV9 and J usage is TRBJ2-2, with TRBD2 as a possible D gene (7 bases). CDR1 is SGDLS and CDR2 is YYNGEE in the germline V gene. Trimming pared 4 bases from V and 9 bases from J, leaving 19 bases between. This CDR3 spans 15 amino acids. CDR3 coding DNA: TGTGCCAGCAGCCCCTGGGGGGGGGCGGCGAGGGAGCTGTTTTTT. Its translation: CASSPWGGAARELFF.

The V gene is TRBV11-3, the J gene TRBJ2-3, with TRBD2 matching over 7 bases. V lost 4 bases and J lost 6; bases outside the gene matches: 4. This CDR3 comprises 13 residues. CDR1 SGHNT and CDR2 YENEEA come from the germline V gene. In nucleotides, the CDR3 is TGTGCCAGCAGCTCGGGAGGCGGGGATACGCAGTATTTT. Translating gives CASSSGGGDTQYF.

The CDR3, as DNA: TGTGCCTCTTCTGGGACTTATAATTCACCCCTCCACTTT. It encodes CASSGTYNSPLHF. The chain carries TRBV19 and TRBJ1-6; weak D call: TRBD1 (5 bases). V was pared by 11 bases and J by 4 bases, with 12 bases between. CDR3 length equals 13 residues. Per the germline V gene, CDR1 is LNHDA and CDR2 is SQIVND (reference sequence).

The chain uses TRBV6-5 and TRBJ1-1; D is ambiguous. The CDR3 length is 13 residues. The V end was cut by 8 bases, the J end by 1 base, with 11 bases between. CDR1 and CDR2 (germline): MNHEY, SVGAGI. CDR3 region: CASLKNWNTEAFF. In DNA, the CDR3 is TGTGCCAGCCTGAAAAACTGGAACACTGAAGCTTTCTTT.

With respect to this clone: The junction departs from the called germline gene at one end, perhaps through a read error. The CDR3 nucleotides read TGTGCCAGCAGTCCAATCGCCGGGAGCGCGGATAAGTCACCCCTCCACTTT. Translated, it gives CASSPIAGSADKSPLHF. The V call is TRBV28, the J call TRBJ1-6; unclear D gene. This CDR3 has 17 residues. CDR1 and CDR2 from the germline V gene are MDHEN and SYDVKM.

The chain's CDR3 is CASSSPGDRSTDTQYF. The CDR3 region has the DNA TGTGCCAGCAGCTCCCCGGGGGACAGAAGCACAGATACGCAGTATTTT. This chain joins TRBV5-6 and TRBJ2-3; D might be TRBD1 (7 bases). The CDR3 length is 16 residues. Germline assignment: CDR1 SGHDT and CDR2 YYEEEE. With 3 bases removed from V and 0 bases from J, the gap between germline ends came to 14 bases.